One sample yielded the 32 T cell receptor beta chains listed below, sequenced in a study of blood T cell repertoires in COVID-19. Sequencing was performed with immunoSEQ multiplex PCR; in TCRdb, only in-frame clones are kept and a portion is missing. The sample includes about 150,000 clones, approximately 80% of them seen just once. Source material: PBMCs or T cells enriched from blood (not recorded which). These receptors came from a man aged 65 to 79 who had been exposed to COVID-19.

The CDR3 region has the DNA TGCGCCAGCAGCCAAGGACGAGGAGGTGCCTACGAGCAGTACTTC. Its translation: CASSQGRGGAYEQYF. V usage is TRBV4-1 and J usage is TRBJ2-7; a possible D gene is TRBD2 (5 bases). CDR1 is MGHRA, CDR2 YSYEKL, per germline. The germline V and J ends were trimmed by 1 base and 2 bases, with 12 bases remaining between them. The CDR3 contains 15 residues.

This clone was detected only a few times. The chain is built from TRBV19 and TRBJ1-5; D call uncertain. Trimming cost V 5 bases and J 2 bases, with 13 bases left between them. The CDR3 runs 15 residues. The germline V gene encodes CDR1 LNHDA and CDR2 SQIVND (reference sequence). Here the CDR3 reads CASSPTVLGNQPQHF. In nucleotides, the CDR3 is TGTGCCAGTAGTCCCACAGTATTGGGCAATCAGCCCCAGCATTTT.

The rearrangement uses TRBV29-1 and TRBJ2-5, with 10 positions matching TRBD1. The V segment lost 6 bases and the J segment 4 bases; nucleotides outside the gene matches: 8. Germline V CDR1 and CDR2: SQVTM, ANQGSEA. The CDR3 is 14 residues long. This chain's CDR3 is CSVLRDRGGETQYF. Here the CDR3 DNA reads TGCAGCGTCCTCCGGGACAGGGGTGGAGAGACCCAGTACTTC.

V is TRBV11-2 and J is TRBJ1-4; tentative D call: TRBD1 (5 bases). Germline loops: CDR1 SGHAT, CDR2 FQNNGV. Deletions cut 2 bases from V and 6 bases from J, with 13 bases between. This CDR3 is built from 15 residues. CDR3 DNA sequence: TGTGCCAGCAGCTTACGGCGCAGGGTCGATGAAAAACTGTTTTTT. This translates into CASSLRRRVDEKLFF.

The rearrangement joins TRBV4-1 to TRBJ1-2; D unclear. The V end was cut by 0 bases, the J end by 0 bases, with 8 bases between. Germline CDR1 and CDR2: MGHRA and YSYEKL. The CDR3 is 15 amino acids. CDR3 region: CASSQEYRTNYGYTF. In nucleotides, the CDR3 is TGCGCCAGCAGCCAAGAATACAGAACTAACTATGGCTACACCTTC.

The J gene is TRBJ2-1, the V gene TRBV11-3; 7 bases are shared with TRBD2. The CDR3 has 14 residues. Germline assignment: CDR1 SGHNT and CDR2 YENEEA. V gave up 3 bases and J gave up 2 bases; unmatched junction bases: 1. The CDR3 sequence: CASSLRETYNEQFF. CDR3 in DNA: TGTGCCAGCAGCTTGCGGGAGACCTACAATGAGCAGTTCTTC. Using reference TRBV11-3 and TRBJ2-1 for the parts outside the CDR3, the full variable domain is EAGVVQSPRYKIIEKKQPVAFWCNPISGHNTLYWYLQNLGQGPELLIRYENEEAVDDSQLPKDRFSAERLKGVDSTLKIQPAELGDSAVYLCASSLRETYNEQFFGPGTRLTVL.

The CDR3 protein is CASSFQTGYTDTQYF. In nucleotides, the CDR3 is TGTGCCAGCAGCTTCCAGACAGGGTATACAGATACGCAGTATTTT. The rearrangement links TRBV5-6 to TRBJ2-3; TRBD1 aligns across 7 bases. V lost 2 bases and J lost 3; bases outside the gene matches: 6. The CDR3 totals 15 residues. Germline CDR1 SGHDT, CDR2 YYEEEE.

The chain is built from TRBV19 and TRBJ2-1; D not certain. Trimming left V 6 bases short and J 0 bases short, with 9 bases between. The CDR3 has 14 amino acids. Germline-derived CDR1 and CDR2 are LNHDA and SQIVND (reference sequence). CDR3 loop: CASSEASSYNEQFF. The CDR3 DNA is TGTGCCAGTAGCGAAGCGAGCTCCTACAATGAGCAGTTCTTC.

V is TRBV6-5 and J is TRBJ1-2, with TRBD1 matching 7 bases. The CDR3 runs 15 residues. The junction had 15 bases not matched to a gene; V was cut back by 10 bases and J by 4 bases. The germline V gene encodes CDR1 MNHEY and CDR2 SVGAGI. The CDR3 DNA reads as TGTGCCACCCAAAGGGGGCGAACCCGGGGCTATGGCTACACCTTC. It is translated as CATQRGRTRGYGYTF.

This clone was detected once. CDR3 coding DNA: TGTGCCAGCAGCCTCGGAGAGGTTTACAATGAGCAGTTCTTC. This encodes CASSLGEVYNEQFF. The chain uses TRBV5-4 and TRBJ2-1; D uncertain. Germline lookup yields CDR1 SGHNT and CDR2 YYREEE (reference sequence). This CDR3 contains 14 residues. The V and J ends lost 4 bases and 4 bases respectively, with 12 bases between them.

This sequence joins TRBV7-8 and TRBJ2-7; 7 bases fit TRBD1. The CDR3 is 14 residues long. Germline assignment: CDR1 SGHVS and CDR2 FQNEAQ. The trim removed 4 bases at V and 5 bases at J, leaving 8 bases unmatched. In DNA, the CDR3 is TGTGCCAGCAGCTCTAAGACAGGGACCCACGAGCAGTACTTC. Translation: CASSSKTGTHEQYF.

The CDR3 spells CASSPWTDNSPLHF. CDR3 in DNA: TGTGCCAGCAGTCCGTGGACAGATAATTCACCCCTCCACTTT. This chain uses TRBV27 with TRBJ1-6, with D possibly TRBD1 on 6 matching bases. There are 14 residues in the CDR3. Trimming shortened V by 5 bases and J by 5 bases, and 10 bases separated the two germline ends. Germline V CDR1 and CDR2: MNHEY, SMNVEV (reference sequence).

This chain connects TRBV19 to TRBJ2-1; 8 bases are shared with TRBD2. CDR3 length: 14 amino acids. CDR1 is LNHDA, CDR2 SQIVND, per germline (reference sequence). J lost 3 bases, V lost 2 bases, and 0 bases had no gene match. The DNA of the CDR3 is TGTGCCAGTAGTATAAGCGGGAGCTACAATGAGCAGTTCTTC. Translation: CASSISGSYNEQFF.

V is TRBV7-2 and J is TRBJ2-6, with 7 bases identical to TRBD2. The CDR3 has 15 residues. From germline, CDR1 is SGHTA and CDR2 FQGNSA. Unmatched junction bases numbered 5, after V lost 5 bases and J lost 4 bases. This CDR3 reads CASSGGGAGANVLTF. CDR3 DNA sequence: TGTGCCAGCAGCGGCGGGGGTGCGGGGGCCAACGTCCTGACTTTC.

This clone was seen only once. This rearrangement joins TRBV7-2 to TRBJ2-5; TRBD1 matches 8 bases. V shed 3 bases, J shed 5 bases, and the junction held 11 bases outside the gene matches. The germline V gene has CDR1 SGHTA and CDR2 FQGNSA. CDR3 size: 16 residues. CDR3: CASSLNGQGARETQYF. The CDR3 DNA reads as TGTGCCAGCAGCTTGAATGGGCAGGGGGCGCGGGAGACCCAGTACTTC.

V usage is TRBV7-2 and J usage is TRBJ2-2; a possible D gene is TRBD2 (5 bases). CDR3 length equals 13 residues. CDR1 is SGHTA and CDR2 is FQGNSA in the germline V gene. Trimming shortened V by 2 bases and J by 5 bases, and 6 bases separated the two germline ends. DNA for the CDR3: TGTGCCAGCAGCTTACGGGGTACCGGGGAGCTGTTTTTT. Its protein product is CASSLRGTGELFF.

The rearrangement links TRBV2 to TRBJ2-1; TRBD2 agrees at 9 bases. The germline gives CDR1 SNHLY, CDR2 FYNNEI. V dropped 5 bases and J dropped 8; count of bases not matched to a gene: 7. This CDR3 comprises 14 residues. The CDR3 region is CASSISGGIDEQFF. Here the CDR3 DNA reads TGTGCCAGCAGTATAAGCGGGGGGATCGATGAGCAGTTCTTC.

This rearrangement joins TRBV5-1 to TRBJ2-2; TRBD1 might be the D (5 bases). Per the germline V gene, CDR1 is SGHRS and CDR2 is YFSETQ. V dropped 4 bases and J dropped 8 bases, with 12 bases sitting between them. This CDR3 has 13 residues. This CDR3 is CASSPTGWGELFF. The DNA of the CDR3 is TGCGCCAGCAGCCCAACAGGATGGGGGGAGCTGTTTTTT.

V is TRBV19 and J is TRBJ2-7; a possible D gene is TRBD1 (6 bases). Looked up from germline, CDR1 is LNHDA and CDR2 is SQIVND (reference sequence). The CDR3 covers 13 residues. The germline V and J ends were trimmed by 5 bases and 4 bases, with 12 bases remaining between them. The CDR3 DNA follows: TGTGCCAGTAGTGCAGGGGTTGGGTACGAGCAGTACTTC. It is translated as CASSAGVGYEQYF.

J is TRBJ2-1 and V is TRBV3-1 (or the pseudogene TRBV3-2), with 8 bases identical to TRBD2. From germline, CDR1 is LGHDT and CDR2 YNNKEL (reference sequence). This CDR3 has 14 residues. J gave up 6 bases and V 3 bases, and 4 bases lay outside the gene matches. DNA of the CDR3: TGTGCCAGCAGCCAGCGGGGGGTTTCCAATGAGCAGTTCTTC. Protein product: CASSQRGVSNEQFF.

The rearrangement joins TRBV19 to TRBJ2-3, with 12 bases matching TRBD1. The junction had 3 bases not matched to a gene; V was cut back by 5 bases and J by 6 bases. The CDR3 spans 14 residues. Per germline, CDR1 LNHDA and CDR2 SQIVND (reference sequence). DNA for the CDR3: TGTGCCAGTAGTCGGGGGACAGGGGGCGATACGCAGTATTTT. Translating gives CASSRGTGGDTQYF.

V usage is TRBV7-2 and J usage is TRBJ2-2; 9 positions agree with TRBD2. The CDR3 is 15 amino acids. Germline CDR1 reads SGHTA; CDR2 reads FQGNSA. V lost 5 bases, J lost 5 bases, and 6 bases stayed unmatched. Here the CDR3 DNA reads TGTGCCAGCAGCCCGGGACTAGCACAAACCGGGGAGCTGTTTTTT. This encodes CASSPGLAQTGELFF.

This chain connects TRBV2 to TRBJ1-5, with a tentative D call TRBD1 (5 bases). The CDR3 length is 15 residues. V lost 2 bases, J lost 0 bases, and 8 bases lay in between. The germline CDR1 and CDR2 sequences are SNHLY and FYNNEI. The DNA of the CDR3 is TGTGCCAGCAGTGAATCAGGGTATAGCAATCAGCCCCAGCATTTT. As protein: CASSESGYSNQPQHF. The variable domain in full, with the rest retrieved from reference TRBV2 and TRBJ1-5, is EPEVTQTPSHQVTQMGQEVILRCVPISNHLYFYWYRQILGQKVEFLVSFYNNEISEKSEIFDDQFSVERPDGSNFTLKIRSTKLEDSAMYFCASSESGYSNQPQHFGDGTRLSIL.

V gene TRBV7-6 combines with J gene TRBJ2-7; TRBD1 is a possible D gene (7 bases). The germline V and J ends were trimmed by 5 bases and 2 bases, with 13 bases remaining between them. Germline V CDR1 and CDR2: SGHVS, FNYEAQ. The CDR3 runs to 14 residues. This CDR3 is CASSRGDRPYEQYF. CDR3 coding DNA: TGTGCCAGCAGCAGGGGGGACAGACCCTACGAGCAGTACTTC.

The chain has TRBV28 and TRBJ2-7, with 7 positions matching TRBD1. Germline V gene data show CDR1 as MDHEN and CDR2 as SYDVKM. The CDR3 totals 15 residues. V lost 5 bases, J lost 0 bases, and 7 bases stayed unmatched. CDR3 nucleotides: TGTGCCAGCAGTACTTCCGGGACAGACTCCTACGAGCAGTACTTC. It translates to CASSTSGTDSYEQYF.

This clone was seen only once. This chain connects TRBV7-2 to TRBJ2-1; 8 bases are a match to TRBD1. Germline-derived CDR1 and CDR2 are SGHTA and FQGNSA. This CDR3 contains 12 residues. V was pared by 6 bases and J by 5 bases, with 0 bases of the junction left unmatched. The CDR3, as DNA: TGTGCCAGCAGGGACAGGGACAATGAGCAGTTCTTC. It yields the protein CASRDRDNEQFF.

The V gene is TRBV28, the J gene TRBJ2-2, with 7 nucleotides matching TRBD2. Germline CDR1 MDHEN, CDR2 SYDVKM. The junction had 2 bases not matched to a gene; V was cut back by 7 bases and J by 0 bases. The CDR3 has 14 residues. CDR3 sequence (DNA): TGTGCCAGCATCGGGGGGACGAACACCGGGGAGCTGTTTTTT. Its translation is CASIGGTNTGELFF.

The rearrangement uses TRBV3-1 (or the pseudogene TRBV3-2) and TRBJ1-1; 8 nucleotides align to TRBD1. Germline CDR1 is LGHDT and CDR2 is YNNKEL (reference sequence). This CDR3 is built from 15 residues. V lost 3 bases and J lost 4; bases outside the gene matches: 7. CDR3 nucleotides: TGTGCCAGCAGCCAGCCCGACAGGGGAAGCACTGAAGCTTTCTTT. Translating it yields CASSQPDRGSTEAFF.

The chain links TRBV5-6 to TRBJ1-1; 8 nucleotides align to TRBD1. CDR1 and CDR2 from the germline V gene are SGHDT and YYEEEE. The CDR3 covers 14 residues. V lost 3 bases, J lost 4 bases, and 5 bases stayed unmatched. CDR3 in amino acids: CASSWTGPSTEAFF. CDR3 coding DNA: TGTGCCAGCAGCTGGACAGGGCCGAGCACTGAAGCTTTCTTT.

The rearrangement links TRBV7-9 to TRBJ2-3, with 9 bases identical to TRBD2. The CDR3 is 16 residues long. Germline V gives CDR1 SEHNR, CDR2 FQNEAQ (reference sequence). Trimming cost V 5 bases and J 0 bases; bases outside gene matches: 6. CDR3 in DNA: TGTGCCAGCAGCGCGAGCACTAGCGGGAGCACAGATACGCAGTATTTT. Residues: CASSASTSGSTDTQYF.

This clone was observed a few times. CDR3 region: CATQDTNTQYF. The DNA for the CDR3 is TGTGCCACCCAAGATACAAATACGCAGTATTTT. The chain recombines TRBV3-1 (or the pseudogene TRBV3-2) with TRBJ2-3; D is unclear. The germline V gene encodes CDR1 LGHDT and CDR2 YNNKEL (reference sequence). V was clipped by 10 bases and J by 7 bases, with 12 bases between them. This CDR3 has 11 amino acids.

The CDR3 region has the DNA TGTGCCACCCAACCACGAACTTCTGGGGCCAACGTCCTGACTTTC. This translates into CATQPRTSGANVLTF. The V call is TRBV28, the J call TRBJ2-6, with D unresolved. The CDR3 extends over 15 amino acids. The V end lost 10 bases, the J end lost 1 base, and 14 bases lay between the germline ends. Germline-derived CDR1 and CDR2 are MDHEN and SYDVKM.